One sample yielded the 29 T cell receptor beta chains listed below, sequenced in a study of cytomegalovirus exposure and HLA in healthy donors. Amplification used 60 Vbeta primers and 13 Jbeta primers. The assay was immunoSEQ multiplex PCR, and TCRdb's table has in-frame clones only and misses some. Of some 150,000 clones in the sample, 70% to 85% were seen once. Sequenced input: PBMCs. These receptors all stem from a man aged 40-50 years in good health and CMV-seropositive.

This clone was found once. This chain connects TRBV6-6 to TRBJ1-2, with D perhaps matching TRBD1 (5 bases). From germline, CDR1 is MNHNY and CDR2 SVGAGI (reference sequence). The CDR3 spans 14 residues. Trimming stripped 6 bases from V and 4 bases from J, with 15 bases between. The CDR3 DNA reads as TGTGCCAGCAGCCCCGGGACTGTTCTCTATGGCTACACCTTC. This sequence encodes CASSPGTVLYGYTF.

This clone was seen only a few times. This sequence joins TRBV27 and TRBJ1-5; a possible D gene is TRBD1 (5 bases). Trimming took off 2 bases at V and 6 bases at J, with 14 bases between the two ends. CDR1 is MNHEY, CDR2 SMNVEV, per germline (reference sequence). This CDR3 region has 15 residues. Here the CDR3 reads CASSLVPGVGQPQHF. The CDR3 nucleotides read TGTGCCAGCAGTTTAGTTCCGGGGGTCGGTCAGCCCCAGCATTTT.

This clone was observed a single time. The chain joins TRBV7-3 to TRBJ2-1; D possibly corresponds to TRBD2 (5 bases). Germline V CDR1 and CDR2: SGHTA, FQGTGA. Trimming stripped 4 bases from V and 9 bases from J, with 19 bases between. The CDR3 covers 15 residues. The CDR3 bases are TGTGCCAGCAGCTCAACGACACTACTAGGAGGTGAGCAGTTCTTC. Translation: CASSSTTLLGGEQFF.

The rearrangement joins TRBV30 to TRBJ1-5; TRBD1 might be the D (6 bases). The CDR3 runs 15 residues. Per the germline V gene, CDR1 is GTSNPN and CDR2 is SVGIG (reference sequence). The V end was cut by 0 bases, the J end by 3 bases, with 12 bases between. The CDR3 here is CAWSVPDRFNQPQHF. CDR3 sequence (DNA): TGTGCCTGGAGTGTACCGGACAGATTCAATCAGCCCCAGCATTTT.

This clone was detected only a few times. The chain has TRBV9 and TRBJ2-3, with D maybe TRBD2 (5 bases). There are 14 residues in the CDR3. Trimming shortened V by 0 bases and J by 2 bases, and 7 bases separated the two germline ends. CDR1 and CDR2 from the germline V gene are SGDLS and YYNGEE. CDR3 residues: CASSVGGDTDTQYF. DNA of the CDR3: TGTGCCAGCAGCGTAGGGGGAGACACAGATACGCAGTATTTT.

The V call is TRBV4-1, the J call TRBJ2-7, with TRBD1 matching over 9 bases. With 7 bases clipped from V and 5 bases from J, the junction kept 24 bases outside the gene matches. CDR1 MGHRA and CDR2 YSYEKL come from the germline V gene. The CDR3 is 19 amino acids. The CDR3 is CASTDKRIWGDRDKNEQYF. For the CDR3, the DNA is TGCGCCAGCACCGATAAAAGAATCTGGGGGGACAGGGACAAAAACGAGCAGTACTTC.

The chain recombines TRBV6-1 with TRBJ1-4, with 7 nucleotides matching TRBD1. CDR3 length: 15 residues. V lost 4 bases, J lost 5 bases, and 7 bases stayed unmatched. Germline V gene lookup returns CDR1 MNHNS and CDR2 SASEGT. The DNA for the CDR3 is TGTGCCAGCAGTGCTCCCGGGACAGTAAATGAAAAACTGTTTTTT. This translates into CASSAPGTVNEKLFF.

The V and J genes are TRBV30 and TRBJ1-5, with D tentatively TRBD1 (6 bases). Trimming took 0 bases from V and 4 from J, leaving 10 bases between them. The V gene's germline CDR1 is GTSNPN and CDR2 SVGIG (reference sequence). CDR3 length: 14 residues. Written as DNA, the CDR3 is TGTGCCTGGAGTGTACTGGACAGAAATCAGCCCCAGCATTTT. Its translation is CAWSVLDRNQPQHF.

The chain links TRBV13 to TRBJ1-2; 7 bases are a match to TRBD1. This CDR3 comprises 16 residues. Trimming cost V 2 bases and J 0 bases; bases outside gene matches: 6. CDR1 is PRHDT and CDR2 is FYEKMQ in the germline V gene (reference sequence). CDR3 DNA sequence: TGTGCCAGCAGCTTACGGGGCAGGGGGGCTAACTATGGCTACACCTTC. This sequence encodes CASSLRGRGANYGYTF.

This chain uses TRBV5-1 with TRBJ1-1; no reliable D call. The CDR3 is 14 residues long. Trimming removed 4 bases at V and 4 bases at J, with 14 bases between. The V gene's germline CDR1 is SGHRS and CDR2 YFSETQ. CDR3 sequence: CASSPQPESTEAFF. CDR3 bases: TGCGCCAGCAGCCCGCAACCCGAGAGCACTGAAGCTTTCTTT. Full variable domain (remainder filled in from reference TRBV5-1 and TRBJ1-1): KAGVTQTPRYLIKTRGQQVTLSCSPISGHRSVSWYQQTPGQGLQFLFEYFSETQRNKGNFPGRFSGRQFSNSRSEMNVSTLELGDSALYLCASSPQPESTEAFFGQGTRLTVV.

The chain employs TRBV19 and TRBJ1-2; D gene unclear. CDR1 is LNHDA and CDR2 is SQIVND in the germline V gene (reference sequence). The CDR3 is made up of 15 amino acids. V shed 10 bases and J shed 6 bases, with 24 bases lying between them. The CDR3 reads CATHFWASGVNGYTF. The CDR3 DNA is TGTGCCACTCACTTTTGGGCCAGTGGCGTAAATGGCTACACCTTC.

The chain employs TRBV7-3 and TRBJ2-3; 8 bases fit TRBD1. This CDR3 has 17 residues. The trim removed 1 base at V and 0 bases at J, leaving 6 bases unmatched. CDR1 is SGHTA and CDR2 is FQGTGA in the germline V gene. The CDR3 DNA reads TGTGCCAGCAGCTTAAATCCAGGGGGCATAAGCACAGATACGCAGTATTTT. Translating gives CASSLNPGGISTDTQYF.

This clone was picked up a small number of times. The chain couples TRBV29-1 to TRBJ2-7, with 10 positions matching TRBD2. Unmatched junction bases numbered 7, after V lost 7 bases and J lost 1 base. Germline values: CDR1 SQVTM, CDR2 ANQGSEA. This CDR3 is built from 14 residues. Written as DNA, the CDR3 is TGCAGCGCTATATGGACTAGCGGTTCCTACGAGCAGTACTTC. Protein product: CSAIWTSGSYEQYF.

This chain connects TRBV29-1 to TRBJ2-6, with D possibly TRBD1 on 5 matching bases. The CDR3 runs 14 residues. The ends were cut back, 4 bases at V and 0 bases at J, with 7 bases in the middle. CDR1 is SQVTM, CDR2 ANQGSEA, per germline. DNA for the CDR3: TGCAGCGTTGGACAGAACTCTGGGGCCAACGTCCTGACTTTC. Translated, it gives CSVGQNSGANVLTF. The whole variable domain, filled in from reference TRBV29-1 and TRBJ2-6, reads SAVISQKPSRDICQRGTSLTIQCQVDSQVTMMFWYRQQPGQSLTLIATANQGSEATYESGFVIDKFPISRPNLTFSTLTVSNMSPEDSSIYLCSVGQNSGANVLTFGAGSRLTVL.

The gene calls are TRBV10-2 and TRBJ1-4, with 8 bases lining up with TRBD1. V lost 4 bases, J lost 10 bases, and 11 bases stayed unmatched. CDR1 is WSHSY, CDR2 SAAADI, per germline. This CDR3 has 15 residues. CDR3 residues: CASSGWTGRGGKLFF. DNA for the CDR3: TGCGCCAGCAGTGGTTGGACAGGGCGGGGGGGAAAACTGTTTTTT.

The chain carries TRBV7-9 and TRBJ1-1, with D possibly TRBD1 on 5 matching bases. V was trimmed by 5 bases and J by 2 bases, leaving 9 bases between them. Per the germline V gene, CDR1 is SEHNR and CDR2 is FQNEAQ (reference sequence). The CDR3 has 13 amino acids. The CDR3 DNA reads TGTGCCAGCAGCAAGACAGACAACACTGAAGCTTTCTTT. Residues: CASSKTDNTEAFF.

This clone was counted a few times. In DNA, the CDR3 is TGTGCCAGCAGTTTTGAGGGGAGGACTGAAGCTTTCTTT. Amino acids: CASSFEGRTEAFF. This chain connects TRBV27 to TRBJ1-1; a possible D gene is TRBD1 (5 bases). CDR3 length: 13 amino acids. Between the trimmed V and J ends, which lost 3 bases and 5 bases, there was a span of 10 bases. CDR1 and CDR2 from the germline V gene are MNHEY and SMNVEV (reference sequence).

The V call is TRBV13, the J call TRBJ1-2; no clear D. The V end was cut by 0 bases, the J end by 0 bases, with 11 bases between. Germline V gene lookup returns CDR1 PRHDT and CDR2 FYEKMQ (reference sequence). This CDR3 comprises 16 residues. The CDR3 spells CASSLGRSVANYGYTF. CDR3 in DNA: TGTGCCAGCAGCTTAGGCCGTTCAGTGGCTAACTATGGCTACACCTTC.

The V and J genes are TRBV4-2 and TRBJ2-1; 7 positions match TRBD2. In germline, CDR1 is LGHNA, CDR2 YNFKEQ. The V gene end was trimmed by 4 bases and the J gene end by 0 bases; junction bases not matched to a gene: 18. The CDR3 spans 20 residues. The CDR3 nucleotides are TGTGCCAGCAGCCCCCTTATCCCCCTTACTAGCGTCCGCTCCTACAATGAGCAGTTCTTC. Translating gives CASSPLIPLTSVRSYNEQFF.

The chain combines TRBV5-1 with TRBJ2-7; D possibly corresponds to TRBD2 (5 bases). The germline V gene encodes CDR1 SGHRS and CDR2 YFSETQ. V lost 0 bases to trimming and J lost 6 bases, with 19 bases between them. CDR3 length: 16 residues. In nucleotides, the CDR3 is TGCGCCAGCAGCTTGGCCGCGGCGACGGGATTGGGCGAGCAGTACTTC. This gives the protein CASSLAAATGLGEQYF.

The J gene is TRBJ1-4, the V gene TRBV7-9; 8 bases agree with TRBD1. Germline assignment: CDR1 SEHNR and CDR2 FQNEAQ (reference sequence). There are 15 residues in the CDR3. J lost 6 bases, V lost 5 bases, and 8 bases had no gene match. CDR3 bases: TGTGCCAGCAGCCAATACAGGGGGGCGGATGAAAAACTGTTTTTT. Protein sequence: CASSQYRGADEKLFF.

The V gene is TRBV5-1, the J gene TRBJ2-3, with 7 bases aligning to TRBD2. Germline V gives CDR1 SGHRS, CDR2 YFSETQ. CDR3 length: 16 residues. The J segment lost 2 bases and the V segment lost 5 bases, leaving 11 bases of the junction unmatched. In DNA, the CDR3 is TGCGCCAGCAGTCCTAGAGGCGGGGGTAACACAGATACGCAGTATTTT. Translated, it gives CASSPRGGGNTDTQYF. The variable domain in full, completed from reference TRBV5-1 and TRBJ2-3, reads KAGVTQTPRYLIKTRGQQVTLSCSPISGHRSVSWYQQTPGQGLQFLFEYFSETQRNKGNFPGRFSGRQFSNSRSEMNVSTLELGDSALYLCASSPRGGGNTDTQYFGPGTRLTVL.

The CDR3, as DNA: TGCGCCAGCAGCTTGGCCTACACCGGAGGTGGCACAGATACGCAGTATTTT. Amino acid sequence: CASSLAYTGGGTDTQYF. This chain links TRBV5-1 with TRBJ2-3, with D possibly matching TRBD2 (5 bases). CDR3 length equals 17 residues. Germline lookup yields CDR1 SGHRS and CDR2 YFSETQ. The V end lost 0 bases, the J end lost 1 base, and 15 bases lay between the germline ends. The variable domain in full, completed from reference TRBV5-1 and TRBJ2-3, reads KAGVTQTPRYLIKTRGQQVTLSCSPISGHRSVSWYQQTPGQGLQFLFEYFSETQRNKGNFPGRFSGRQFSNSRSEMNVSTLELGDSALYLCASSLAYTGGGTDTQYFGPGTRLTVL.

The V gene is TRBV5-1, the J gene TRBJ1-2; 8 bases are shared with TRBD1. The CDR3 consists of 19 residues. V dropped 5 bases and J dropped 0; count of bases not matched to a gene: 18. Germline V gene data show CDR1 as SGHRS and CDR2 as YFSETQ. CDR3 region: CASRQGTWDRTATNYGYTF. CDR3 in DNA: TGCGCCAGCAGACAGGGGACATGGGACAGGACTGCAACTAACTATGGCTACACCTTC.

The rearrangement links TRBV7-9 to TRBJ2-2; D may be TRBD1 (7 bases). This CDR3 region has 16 residues. The germline V gene encodes CDR1 SEHNR and CDR2 FQNEAQ (reference sequence). V lost 5 bases and J 1 base, leaving 14 bases between the germline ends. This CDR3 is CASSPGGGLNTGELFF. The CDR3 DNA reads TGTGCCAGCAGCCCCGGAGGGGGCCTGAACACCGGGGAGCTGTTTTTT.

This clone was detected only once. This chain joins TRBV7-2 and TRBJ2-7, with D perhaps matching TRBD2 (6 bases). Germline V gives CDR1 SGHTA, CDR2 FQGNSA. This CDR3 contains 14 residues. Trimming removed 3 bases at V and 0 bases at J, with 9 bases between. CDR3 coding DNA: TGTGCCAGCAGCTTCGCGGGGAGCTCCTACGAGCAGTACTTC. Residues: CASSFAGSSYEQYF.

This clone came up a few times. J is TRBJ1-1 and V is TRBV11-3; tentatively, D is TRBD1 (6 bases). CDR1 and CDR2 (germline): SGHNT, YENEEA. Trimming left V 9 bases short and J 1 base short, with 12 bases between. The length of the CDR3 is 13 residues. CDR3 coding DNA: TGTGCCAGTGGGACACCCCCGAACACTGAAGCTTTCTTT. This codes for CASGTPPNTEAFF.

The J gene is TRBJ1-1, the V gene TRBV10-3, with a weak D call TRBD1 (5 bases). Per the germline V gene, CDR1 is ENHRY and CDR2 is SYGVKD. The germline V and J ends were trimmed by 4 bases and 7 bases, with 16 bases remaining between them. The CDR3 spans 14 residues. DNA of the CDR3: TGTGCCATCAGTGCGTATAGGGGTAAGGATGAAGCTTTCTTT. Amino acid sequence: CAISAYRGKDEAFF.

This sequence joins TRBV30 and TRBJ1-1; 7 bases line up with TRBD1. The CDR3 sequence is 16 residues long. Trimming removed 4 bases from V and 0 bases from J; junction bases left unmatched: 11. Looked up from germline, CDR1 is GTSNPN and CDR2 is SVGIG (reference sequence). CDR3 in DNA: TGTGCCTGGATTTCTACCGGGACAGTTTTGAACACTGAAGCTTTCTTT. Amino acid sequence: CAWISTGTVLNTEAFF.